One sample yielded the 5 T cell receptor beta chains listed below, sequenced in a study of T cells after somatic rescue of genetic block. The table came from immunoSEQ multiplex PCR; TCRdb's copy has only in-frame clones and leaves some out. The sample comprises roughly 11,000 clones, less than 80% of which are singletons, and roughly 12% rests with the top ten. Sequenced sample: peripheral blood mononuclear cells (PBMCs). The receptors derive from a boy younger than 18.

The J gene is TRBJ1-4, the V gene TRBV5-1; 11 bases map to TRBD1. The V gene's germline CDR1 is SGHRS and CDR2 YFSETQ. V lost 3 bases, J lost 0 bases, and 1 base stayed unmatched. This CDR3 is 16 amino acids long. The CDR3 DNA reads as TGCGCCAGCAGCTGGGGACAGGGGGCAACTAATGAAAAACTGTTTTTT. This translates into CASSWGQGATNEKLFF.

This chain joins TRBV4-1 and TRBJ2-2; D is unclear. Trimming stripped 0 bases from V and 8 bases from J, with 13 bases between. The CDR3 runs to 15 residues. From germline, CDR1 is MGHRA and CDR2 YSYEKL. The CDR3 protein is CASSQDVGLSGELFF. CDR3 coding DNA: TGCGCCAGCAGCCAAGATGTGGGGTTATCGGGGGAGCTGTTTTTT.

The chain employs TRBV11-2 and TRBJ2-3; 13 nucleotides agree with TRBD2. Germline V CDR1 and CDR2: SGHAT, FQNNGV. This CDR3 contains 19 residues. V gave up 5 bases and J gave up 1 base; unmatched junction bases: 12. DNA for the CDR3: TGTGCCAGCAGCGGGTCTGGACTAGCGGGGGCCGAGGGCACAGATACGCAGTATTTT. The encoded protein is CASSGSGLAGAEGTDTQYF.

The chain uses TRBV27 and TRBJ1-4, with a possible D match to TRBD1 (5 bases). CDR3 length: 14 residues. The germline CDR1 and CDR2 sequences are MNHEY and SMNVEV (reference sequence). V lost 2 bases and J 12 bases, leaving 16 bases between the germline ends. CDR3 sequence reads: CASSLNGPGRELFF. In DNA, the CDR3 is TGTGCCAGCAGTTTAAACGGACCCGGCAGGGAACTGTTTTTT.

This clone was seen once. This chain uses TRBV25-1 with TRBJ1-5; 9 nucleotides agree with TRBD1. CDR3 length equals 13 residues. The germline V gene encodes CDR1 MGHDK and CDR2 SYGVNS. With 8 bases clipped from V and 7 bases from J, the junction kept 6 bases outside the gene matches. The CDR3 loop is CASSGTGYQPQHF. The DNA for the CDR3 is TGTGCCAGCTCCGGGACAGGGTACCAGCCCCAGCATTTT. The full variable domain, in which reference TRBV25-1 and TRBJ1-5 provide the parts outside the CDR3, is EADIYQTPRYLVIGTGKKITLECSQTMGHDKMYWYQQDPGMELHLIHYSYGVNSTEKGDLSSESTVSRIRTEHFPLTLESARPSHTSQYLCASSGTGYQPQHFGDGTRLSIL.